A selection of T cell receptor beta chains follows, all from one sample in a study of post-analysis software for immune sequencing data. A single record per CDR3 protein comes from TCRdb applying MiXCR to the PCR reads. The repertoire has 500,000 to 600,000 distinct CDR3 sequences, about 40% of them found once; the top ten carry about 1.5%. Sequenced sample: blood. The source is a girl under 18 with multiple sclerosis. Both conserved end residues are part of each CDR3. Each record gives: CDR3 protein, CDR3 DNA, clone size, V gene, J gene, D gene, CDR3 length. A D gene is named only where the DNA matches it firmly. The size entry is marked missing in some rows and otherwise reads once, few, many or a size class.

CDR3aa: CASSVGVAGELFF
CDR3nt: TGTGCCAGCAGCGTAGGGGTTGCCGGGGAGCTGTTTTTT
abundance: -
v_gene: TRBV9
j_gene: TRBJ2-2
d_gene: -
len: 13

CDR3aa: CASSLLGPYNEQFF
CDR3nt: TGCGCCAGCAGCTTGCTTGGTCCCTACAATGAGCAGTTCTTC
abundance: few
v_gene: TRBV5-1
j_gene: TRBJ2-1
d_gene: -
len: 14

CDR3aa: CASSPLGTSGVETQYF
CDR3nt: TGTGCCAGCAGCCCCCTCGGGACTAGCGGGGTGGAGACCCAGTACTTC
abundance: few
v_gene: TRBV7-2
j_gene: TRBJ2-5
d_gene: TRBD2
len: 16

CDR3aa: CSAMAGALNTEAFF
CDR3nt: TGCAGTGCTATGGCAGGGGCCTTGAACACTGAAGCTTTCTTT
abundance: few
v_gene: TRBV20-1
j_gene: TRBJ1-1
d_gene: -
len: 14

CDR3aa: CASSQSGTSITNEQFF
CDR3nt: TGTGCCAGCAGCCAATCCGGGACTAGCATCACGAATGAGCAGTTCTTC
abundance: -
v_gene: TRBV4-2
j_gene: TRBJ2-1
d_gene: TRBD2
len: 16

CDR3aa: CASSQVTAGYEQYF
CDR3nt: TGTGCCAGCAGCCAAGTAACAGCGGGCTACGAGCAGTACTTC
abundance: -
v_gene: TRBV4-2
j_gene: TRBJ2-7
d_gene: -
len: 14

CDR3aa: CASSLPGVNEQFF
CDR3nt: TGTGCCAGCAGTCTCCCAGGGGTGAATGAGCAGTTCTTC
abundance: few
v_gene: TRBV12-3/TRBV12-4
j_gene: TRBJ2-1
d_gene: -
len: 13

CDR3aa: CSARDPTSESSYNEQFF
CDR3nt: TGCAGTGCTAGAGACCCGACTAGCGAGAGCTCCTACAATGAGCAGTTCTTC
abundance: few
v_gene: TRBV20-1
j_gene: TRBJ2-1
d_gene: TRBD2
len: 17

CDR3aa: CASSYSVQGHRSYEQYF
CDR3nt: TGTGCCAGCAGTTACTCCGTTCAGGGACACCGATCCTACGAGCAGTACTTC
abundance: -
v_gene: TRBV6-5
j_gene: TRBJ2-7
d_gene: -
len: 17

CDR3aa: CSARSQGALGPQHF
CDR3nt: TGCAGTGCTAGAAGCCAGGGGGCTTTAGGGCCCCAGCATTTT
abundance: -
v_gene: TRBV20-1
j_gene: TRBJ1-5
d_gene: TRBD1
len: 14

CDR3aa: CASSQQDPRDTQYF
CDR3nt: TGCGCCAGCAGCCAGCAGGACCCTCGAGATACGCAGTATTTT
abundance: -
v_gene: TRBV5-1
j_gene: TRBJ2-3
d_gene: -
len: 14

CDR3aa: CSARDYIISYEQYF
CDR3nt: TGCAGTGCTAGAGATTATATCATCTCCTACGAGCAGTACTTC
abundance: -
v_gene: TRBV20-1
j_gene: TRBJ2-7
d_gene: -
len: 14

CDR3aa: CASRLGSAYEQYF
CDR3nt: TGTGCCAGCCGGCTGGGGAGCGCCTACGAGCAGTACTTC
abundance: -
v_gene: TRBV12-3/TRBV12-4
j_gene: TRBJ2-7
d_gene: -
len: 13

CDR3aa: CASSYSCTGAEETQYF
CDR3nt: TGTGCCAGCAGTTACTCGTGCACGGGGGCTGAAGAGACCCAGTACTTC
abundance: -
v_gene: TRBV6-5
j_gene: TRBJ2-5
d_gene: -
len: 16

CDR3aa: CASSYEGYNEQFF
CDR3nt: TGTGCCAGCAGCTACGAGGGTTACAATGAGCAGTTCTTC
abundance: few
v_gene: TRBV7-9
j_gene: TRBJ2-1
d_gene: -
len: 13

CDR3aa: CASTPGRITDTQYF
CDR3nt: TGTGCCAGCACCCCCGGGCGGATCACAGATACGCAGTATTTT
abundance: -
v_gene: TRBV2
j_gene: TRBJ2-3
d_gene: -
len: 14

CDR3aa: CASSNRGPYEQYF
CDR3nt: TGTGCCAGCAGTAACAGGGGCCCCTACGAGCAGTACTTC
abundance: -
v_gene: TRBV6-5
j_gene: TRBJ2-7
d_gene: TRBD1
len: 13

CDR3aa: CASGDREWNEQFF
CDR3nt: TGTGCCAGCGGGGACAGGGAATGGAATGAGCAGTTCTTC
abundance: -
v_gene: TRBV12-3/TRBV12-4
j_gene: TRBJ2-1
d_gene: TRBD1
len: 13

CDR3aa: CASSSTSGRNYEQYF
CDR3nt: TGTGCCAGCAGCTCAACTAGCGGGAGAAACTACGAGCAGTACTTC
abundance: -
v_gene: TRBV7-9
j_gene: TRBJ2-7
d_gene: TRBD2
len: 15

CDR3aa: CASSPGLAGGPTDEQFF
CDR3nt: TGTGCCAGCAGTCCTGGACTAGCGGGAGGGCCTACCGATGAGCAGTTCTTC
abundance: -
v_gene: TRBV12-3/TRBV12-4
j_gene: TRBJ2-1
d_gene: TRBD2
len: 17

CDR3aa: CASSREGGQSPYEQYF
CDR3nt: TGTGCCAGCAGTCGAGAAGGGGGACAGAGCCCCTACGAGCAGTACTTC
abundance: -
v_gene: TRBV12-3/TRBV12-4
j_gene: TRBJ2-7
d_gene: TRBD1
len: 16

CDR3aa: CASSPYRTLGDGTSGTYNEQFF
CDR3nt: TGTGCCAGCAGCCCGTACCGTACACTGGGAGACGGGACTAGCGGGACCTACAATGAGCAGTTCTTC
abundance: -
v_gene: TRBV7-6
j_gene: TRBJ2-1
d_gene: TRBD2
len: 22

CDR3aa: CASSLDPGRGSEQYF
CDR3nt: TGCGCCAGCAGCTTGGATCCGGGAAGAGGATCCGAGCAGTACTTC
abundance: -
v_gene: TRBV5-1
j_gene: TRBJ2-7
d_gene: -
len: 15

CDR3aa: CASKIGDTGGLFF
CDR3nt: TGTGCCAGCAAAATAGGGGACACCGGGGGGCTGTTTTTT
abundance: few
v_gene: TRBV7-2
j_gene: TRBJ2-2
d_gene: -
len: 13

CDR3aa: CASSPPWERGGNEQFF
CDR3nt: TGTGCCAGCAGCCCCCCGTGGGAGCGGGGGGGCAATGAGCAGTTCTTC
abundance: -
v_gene: TRBV7-2
j_gene: TRBJ2-1
d_gene: TRBD2
len: 16

CDR3aa: CASSLAMETQYF
CDR3nt: TGCGCCAGCAGCTTGGCCATGGAGACCCAGTACTTC
abundance: -
v_gene: TRBV5-1
j_gene: TRBJ2-5
d_gene: -
len: 12

CDR3aa: CASSVLRETQYF
CDR3nt: TGTGCCAGCAGCGTCCTTAGAGAGACCCAGTACTTC
abundance: few
v_gene: TRBV7-2
j_gene: TRBJ2-5
d_gene: -
len: 12

CDR3aa: CASRIPGGLVTDTQYF
CDR3nt: TGTGCCAGCAGGATACCCGGAGGACTGGTCACAGATACGCAGTATTTT
abundance: -
v_gene: TRBV6-6
j_gene: TRBJ2-3
d_gene: -
len: 16

CDR3aa: CASSGRAGSSYNEQFF
CDR3nt: TGTGCCAGCAGTGGAAGGGCGGGTAGCTCCTACAATGAGCAGTTCTTC
abundance: -
v_gene: TRBV6-1
j_gene: TRBJ2-1
d_gene: -
len: 16

CDR3aa: CASSVAVRSEANVLTF
CDR3nt: TGTGCCAGCAGCGTAGCTGTTAGATCGGAGGCCAACGTCCTGACTTTC
abundance: -
v_gene: TRBV9
j_gene: TRBJ2-6
d_gene: -
len: 16

CDR3aa: CASSLTLQGTDTQYF
CDR3nt: TGTGCCAGCAGCCTGACCCTACAGGGCACAGATACGCAGTATTTT
abundance: few
v_gene: TRBV5-5
j_gene: TRBJ2-3
d_gene: -
len: 15

CDR3aa: CSVVGKAYEQYF
CDR3nt: TGCAGCGTTGTGGGGAAGGCCTACGAGCAGTACTTC
abundance: few
v_gene: TRBV29-1
j_gene: TRBJ2-7
d_gene: -
len: 12

CDR3aa: CASSLDGGGLGVEQFF
CDR3nt: TGTGCCAGCAGCTTAGACGGCGGGGGCCTCGGTGTTGAGCAGTTCTTC
abundance: -
v_gene: TRBV7-2
j_gene: TRBJ2-1
d_gene: -
len: 16

CDR3aa: CASSLAGGRLSEQYF
CDR3nt: TGTGCCAGCAGTTTAGCGGGGGGACGGCTGTCGGAGCAGTACTTC
abundance: -
v_gene: TRBV12-3/TRBV12-4
j_gene: TRBJ2-7
d_gene: -
len: 15

CDR3aa: CASGLTQGAGIQYF
CDR3nt: TGTGCCAGCGGCCTCACCCAGGGGGCTGGCATTCAGTACTTC
abundance: few
v_gene: TRBV9
j_gene: TRBJ2-4
d_gene: TRBD1
len: 14

CDR3aa: CASSQARTGWGEQFF
CDR3nt: TGTGCCAGCAGCCAGGCACGGACAGGGTGGGGTGAGCAGTTCTTC
abundance: few
v_gene: TRBV2
j_gene: TRBJ2-1
d_gene: TRBD1
len: 15

CDR3aa: CAISETAGENNEQFF
CDR3nt: TGTGCCATCAGTGAGACCGCGGGAGAAAACAATGAGCAGTTCTTC
abundance: -
v_gene: TRBV10-3
j_gene: TRBJ2-1
d_gene: TRBD2
len: 15

CDR3aa: CASSYKRAGQETQYF
CDR3nt: TGTGCCAGCAGCTACAAACGTGCGGGTCAAGAGACCCAGTACTTC
abundance: -
v_gene: TRBV3-1
j_gene: TRBJ2-5
d_gene: -
len: 15

CDR3aa: CASSDRGRRVDGYTF
CDR3nt: TGTGCCAGCAGCGACCGGGGCCGGCGGGTAGATGGCTACACCTTC
abundance: few
v_gene: TRBV11-2
j_gene: TRBJ1-2
d_gene: -
len: 15

CDR3aa: CASSLDRWGETQYF
CDR3nt: TGTGCCAGCAGCTTAGATCGGTGGGGAGAGACCCAGTACTTC
abundance: -
v_gene: TRBV11-3
j_gene: TRBJ2-5
d_gene: -
len: 14

CDR3aa: CSARDYRGTEAFF
CDR3nt: TGCAGTGCTAGAGATTACCGGGGCACTGAAGCTTTCTTT
abundance: -
v_gene: TRBV20-1
j_gene: TRBJ1-1
d_gene: -
len: 13

CDR3aa: CTSSFKREAPYEQYF
CDR3nt: TGTACCAGCAGTTTCAAGCGGGAGGCCCCCTACGAGCAGTACTTC
abundance: -
v_gene: TRBV12-3/TRBV12-4
j_gene: TRBJ2-7
d_gene: TRBD2
len: 15

CDR3aa: CACSSSGVVETQYF
CDR3nt: TGTGCCTGCAGTTCCTCCGGGGTAGTGGAGACCCAGTACTTC
abundance: -
v_gene: TRBV12-3/TRBV12-4
j_gene: TRBJ2-5
d_gene: -
len: 14

CDR3aa: CASRGFSQETQYF
CDR3nt: TGCGCCAGCAGAGGGTTCTCTCAAGAGACCCAGTACTTC
abundance: many
v_gene: TRBV5-1
j_gene: TRBJ2-5
d_gene: -
len: 13